This TCR beta chain was identified in a study of CD8+ T cells in alopecia areata. Study-level information: Oral tofacitinib, 5 to 10 mg twice daily, was given in an open-label trial. Study outcomes and limitations: Normal skin contains resident alphabeta T cells, and these are also sequenced in scalp samples. Shared TCR sequences were less clear between patients than in mice, possibly partly from HLA diversity.

Concerning this clone: The antigen remains undetermined.

It was from alopecia areata patients that lesional scalp punch biopsies and peripheral blood were collected. cDNA reverse transcribed from extracted RNA served as the sequencing template. Assay used: immunoSEQ multiplex PCR; TCRdb lists only in-frame clones, some missing. The sample lists approximately 13,000 clones; 45% to 60% were seen once. V gave up 3 bases and J gave up 2 bases, with 14 bases separating them. Germline lookup yields CDR1 SEHNR and CDR2 FQNEAQ (reference sequence). This CDR3 contains 15 residues. The sequencing used skin, collected at week 0. This chain connects TRBV7-9 to TRBJ2-7; D may match TRBD1 or TRBD2 (6 bases each). The source is a human donor with alopecia areata. The CDR3 DNA follows: TGTGCCAGCAGCTTGGAGGGGGTCCAAGCCTACGAGCAGTACTTC. Translation gives CASSLEGVQAYEQYF.